Given below is one T cell receptor beta chain in context. This sample was taken from a study of blood T cell repertoires in COVID-19. Study information: COVID-19 samples from acute and convalescent phases originated in the United States, Italy and Spain.

Using immunoSEQ multiplex PCR, the repertoire was profiled, and TCRdb retains in-frame clones only, with some absent. The table shows 150,000 to 200,000 clones, with 70% to 85% occurring only once. Which cohort a participant joined came from the clinical history participants gave. Recovery among Cohort 3 donors was established by two negative PCRs, clearance, or symptom resolution. This CDR3 has 12 amino acids. V lost 4 bases, J lost 7 bases, and 3 bases stayed unmatched. Per the germline V gene, CDR1 is SGHRS and CDR2 is YFSETQ. The sequencing input was PBMCs or T cells enriched from blood (not recorded which). J is TRBJ1-1 and V is TRBV5-1; 8 bases agree with TRBD1. The sequence was obtained from a man between 45 and 60 years old who had recovered from COVID-19. Here the CDR3 DNA reads TGCGCCAGCAGCGGACAGGGATATGAAGCTTTCTTT. It codes for CASSGQGYEAFF.